This is a list of T cell receptor beta chains from one sample in a study of control samples from healthy donors and cancer patients. The protocol was immunoSEQ multiplex PCR, while the TCRdb copy is restricted to in-frame clones and leaves out a portion. The sample lists tens of thousands of clones; roughly 85% were seen once. Sequences were obtained from blood. These receptors were collected from a middle-aged man in good health. The CDR3 runs from the conserved cysteine through the conserved F or W. A D gene is named only where the DNA matches it firmly. Rows give clone size only sometimes, using once, few, many, or a class for an expanded clone.

clone size: NA
V gene: TRBV21-1
J gene: TRBJ2-7
CDR3 length: 16
D gene: NA
CDR3 DNA: TGTGCCAGCAGCAGGAAACTAGCGGGAGGTTTCCACGAGCAGTACTTC
CDR3 protein: CASSRKLAGGFHEQYF

clone size: NA
V gene: TRBV21-1
J gene: TRBJ2-1
CDR3 length: 17
D gene: NA
CDR3 DNA: TGTGCCAGCAGCCAAAAACCAACTAGCGGGGGTGGTGGTGAGCAGTTCTTC
CDR3 protein: CASSQKPTSGGGGEQFF

clone size: NA
V gene: TRBV5-1
J gene: TRBJ1-1
CDR3 length: 15
D gene: NA
CDR3 DNA: TGCGCCAGCAGTGGTCTTGGGGGGCAGGCCTCTGAAGCTTTCTTT
CDR3 protein: CASSGLGGQASEAFF

clone size: NA
V gene: TRBV12-3/TRBV12-4
J gene: TRBJ1-2
CDR3 length: 13
D gene: NA
CDR3 DNA: TGTGCCAGCAGCTCACAGGGAATGGGGGGCTACACCTTC
CDR3 protein: CASSSQGMGGYTF

clone size: NA
V gene: TRBV6-5
J gene: TRBJ1-1
CDR3 length: 13
D gene: TRBD1
CDR3 DNA: TGTGCCAGCAGTCTGGGACAGAGCACTGAAGCTTTCTTT
CDR3 protein: CASSLGQSTEAFF

clone size: NA
V gene: TRBV2
J gene: TRBJ2-2
CDR3 length: 15
D gene: NA
CDR3 DNA: TGTGCCAGCAGTCTAAGGGGCCCGAACACCGGGGAGCTGTTTTTT
CDR3 protein: CASSLRGPNTGELFF

clone size: few
V gene: TRBV5-1
J gene: TRBJ2-1
CDR3 length: 14
D gene: NA
CDR3 DNA: TGCGCCAGCAGCTTGGCCGGTGAGCGGAATGAGCAGTTCTTC
CDR3 protein: CASSLAGERNEQFF

clone size: once
V gene: TRBV9
J gene: TRBJ1-1
CDR3 length: 14
D gene: TRBD1
CDR3 DNA: TGTGCCAGCAGCGTTTCGGGACAGGGACCTGAAGCTTTCTTT
CDR3 protein: CASSVSGQGPEAFF

clone size: NA
V gene: TRBV19
J gene: TRBJ2-3
CDR3 length: 17
D gene: TRBD1
CDR3 DNA: TGTGCCAGTAGAGACCCCACCGGGACAGCCAGAACAGATACGCAGTATTTT
CDR3 protein: CASRDPTGTARTDTQYF

clone size: NA
V gene: TRBV6-6
J gene: TRBJ2-3
CDR3 length: 14
D gene: NA
CDR3 DNA: TGTGCCAGCGCTGTGCAGCGGACCACAGATACGCAGTATTTT
CDR3 protein: CASAVQRTTDTQYF

clone size: NA
V gene: TRBV15
J gene: TRBJ1-2
CDR3 length: 16
D gene: NA
CDR3 DNA: TGTGCCACCAGCAGAGATAGGGCGGCGGGAAGGAGTGGCTACACCTTC
CDR3 protein: CATSRDRAAGRSGYTF

clone size: NA
V gene: TRBV28
J gene: TRBJ2-5
CDR3 length: 12
D gene: NA
CDR3 DNA: TGTGCCAGCAGAACACCCCAAGAGACCCAGTACTTC
CDR3 protein: CASRTPQETQYF

clone size: NA
V gene: TRBV14
J gene: TRBJ1-2
CDR3 length: 12
D gene: NA
CDR3 DNA: TGTGCCAGCTCCCAAGGAGCGTATGGCTACACCTTC
CDR3 protein: CASSQGAYGYTF

clone size: NA
V gene: TRBV7-6
J gene: TRBJ1-1
CDR3 length: 14
D gene: NA
CDR3 DNA: TGTGCCAGCAGGCGTACAGGGTTGGACACTGAAGCTTTCTTT
CDR3 protein: CASRRTGLDTEAFF

clone size: NA
V gene: TRBV4-3
J gene: TRBJ2-3
CDR3 length: 17
D gene: NA
CDR3 DNA: TGCGCCAGCAGCCAAGATGGCCTAATCGGGAGCACAGATACGCAGTATTTT
CDR3 protein: CASSQDGLIGSTDTQYF

clone size: NA
V gene: TRBV14
J gene: TRBJ1-1
CDR3 length: 18
D gene: NA
CDR3 DNA: TGTGCCAGCAGCCAAATCGGGGGGGGAGGAAGTATGAACACTGAAGCTTTCTTT
CDR3 protein: CASSQIGGGGSMNTEAFF

clone size: NA
V gene: TRBV6-6
J gene: TRBJ1-5
CDR3 length: 15
D gene: NA
CDR3 DNA: TGTGCCAGCAGTTACGACACGGGGGGAAATCAGCCCCAGCATTTT
CDR3 protein: CASSYDTGGNQPQHF

clone size: few
V gene: TRBV29-1
J gene: TRBJ1-4
CDR3 length: 13
D gene: NA
CDR3 DNA: TGCAGCGTCGCAGCGGCGGGGGTGGAAAAACTGTTTTTT
CDR3 protein: CSVAAAGVEKLFF

clone size: NA
V gene: TRBV11-1
J gene: TRBJ1-6
CDR3 length: 14
D gene: NA
CDR3 DNA: TGTGCCAGCAGCTTAGAGGGGAGAAATTCACCCCTCCACTTT
CDR3 protein: CASSLEGRNSPLHF

clone size: NA
V gene: TRBV3-1/TRBV3-2
J gene: TRBJ2-6
CDR3 length: 16
D gene: NA
CDR3 DNA: TGTGCCAGCAGCCCCCCCTTGGGCTCTGGGGCCAACGTCCTGACTTTC
CDR3 protein: CASSPPLGSGANVLTF

clone size: NA
V gene: TRBV29-1
J gene: TRBJ2-1
CDR3 length: 16
D gene: TRBD1
CDR3 DNA: TGCAGCGTTGTTAGGGGCCGGGACAGGGGCTACAATGAGCAGTTCTTC
CDR3 protein: CSVVRGRDRGYNEQFF

clone size: once
V gene: TRBV27
J gene: TRBJ2-3
CDR3 length: 15
D gene: NA
CDR3 DNA: TGTGCCAGCAGTTTCGTTGGACAGAGCACAGATACGCAGTATTTT
CDR3 protein: CASSFVGQSTDTQYF

clone size: NA
V gene: TRBV29-1
J gene: TRBJ2-7
CDR3 length: 11
D gene: NA
CDR3 DNA: TGCAGCGTTGAGTCCCGCTACGAGCAGTACTTC
CDR3 protein: CSVESRYEQYF

clone size: NA
V gene: TRBV6-2/TRBV6-3
J gene: TRBJ1-5
CDR3 length: 15
D gene: TRBD1
CDR3 DNA: TGTGCCAGCAGTTACTCCACAGGGGACAATCAGCCCCAGCATTTT
CDR3 protein: CASSYSTGDNQPQHF

clone size: NA
V gene: TRBV5-1
J gene: TRBJ2-1
CDR3 length: 14
D gene: TRBD1
CDR3 DNA: TGCGCCAGCAGCCGCGGGACAGGGCTCAATGAGCAGTTCTTC
CDR3 protein: CASSRGTGLNEQFF

clone size: NA
V gene: TRBV5-6
J gene: TRBJ2-7
CDR3 length: 17
D gene: TRBD1
CDR3 DNA: TGTGCCAGCACCCCGACCCCTACAGGGGGTGACTCCTACGAGCAGTACTTC
CDR3 protein: CASTPTPTGGDSYEQYF

clone size: once
V gene: TRBV29-1
J gene: TRBJ2-2
CDR3 length: 13
D gene: TRBD1
CDR3 DNA: TGCAGCGTTAACAGGGGTGGCACCGGGGAGCTGTTTTTT
CDR3 protein: CSVNRGGTGELFF

clone size: NA
V gene: TRBV25-1
J gene: TRBJ2-1
CDR3 length: 14
D gene: TRBD2
CDR3 DNA: TGTGCCAGCAGTGATTGGGCGGGAGGGAATGAGCAGTTCTTC
CDR3 protein: CASSDWAGGNEQFF

clone size: NA
V gene: TRBV30
J gene: TRBJ1-4
CDR3 length: 15
D gene: NA
CDR3 DNA: TGTGCCTGGAGTGTACTGGGGGCAACTAATGAAAAACTGTTTTTT
CDR3 protein: CAWSVLGATNEKLFF

clone size: NA
V gene: TRBV16
J gene: TRBJ1-2
CDR3 length: 14
D gene: NA
CDR3 DNA: TGTGCCAGCAGCCAATCGGTATCTAACTATGGCTACACCTTC
CDR3 protein: CASSQSVSNYGYTF

clone size: NA
V gene: TRBV19
J gene: TRBJ1-2
CDR3 length: 14
D gene: NA
CDR3 DNA: TGTGCCAGTAGTACCGACGGAGACGTATATGGCTACACCTTC
CDR3 protein: CASSTDGDVYGYTF

clone size: NA
V gene: TRBV28
J gene: TRBJ2-1
CDR3 length: 15
D gene: NA
CDR3 DNA: TGTGCCAGCAGTTTTCGAGAGCCCTCCTACAATGAGCAGTTCTTC
CDR3 protein: CASSFREPSYNEQFF

clone size: NA
V gene: TRBV10-3
J gene: TRBJ2-3
CDR3 length: 14
D gene: NA
CDR3 DNA: TGTGCCATCAGTGAGTCGCACAACACAGATACGCAGTATTTT
CDR3 protein: CAISESHNTDTQYF

clone size: NA
V gene: TRBV11-2
J gene: TRBJ2-1
CDR3 length: 15
D gene: TRBD2
CDR3 DNA: TGTGCCAGCAGGCTGACTAGCGGGAGAGGGGCTGAGCAGTTCTTC
CDR3 protein: CASRLTSGRGAEQFF

clone size: NA
V gene: TRBV7-6
J gene: TRBJ2-2
CDR3 length: 14
D gene: TRBD1
CDR3 DNA: TGTGCCAGCAGCCGACAGGGAAACACCGGGGAGCTGTTTTTT
CDR3 protein: CASSRQGNTGELFF

clone size: NA
V gene: TRBV5-1
J gene: TRBJ2-3
CDR3 length: 13
D gene: TRBD2
CDR3 DNA: TGCGCCAGCAGCATCCTAGCGGGAGATACGCAGTATTTT
CDR3 protein: CASSILAGDTQYF

clone size: NA
V gene: TRBV11-3
J gene: TRBJ1-1
CDR3 length: 16
D gene: NA
CDR3 DNA: TGTGCCAGCAGCCCCGTTCGGGGATGGGGGAACACTGAAGCTTTCTTT
CDR3 protein: CASSPVRGWGNTEAFF

clone size: once
V gene: TRBV7-2
J gene: TRBJ1-5
CDR3 length: 14
D gene: NA
CDR3 DNA: TGTGCCAGCAGCCGCCCGGGGCGAGATCAGCCCCAGCATTTT
CDR3 protein: CASSRPGRDQPQHF

clone size: NA
V gene: TRBV11-3
J gene: TRBJ1-1
CDR3 length: 14
D gene: NA
CDR3 DNA: TGTGCCAGCAGCCCGGGAATTACCGACACTGAAGCTTTCTTT
CDR3 protein: CASSPGITDTEAFF

clone size: NA
V gene: TRBV19
J gene: TRBJ1-2
CDR3 length: 15
D gene: NA
CDR3 DNA: TGTGCCAGTAGTATGGTACAGACGACTAACTATGGCTACACCTTC
CDR3 protein: CASSMVQTTNYGYTF

clone size: NA
V gene: TRBV14
J gene: TRBJ1-2
CDR3 length: 13
D gene: NA
CDR3 DNA: TGTGCCAGCAGCCAGGGGACATCTTTCGGCTACACCTTC
CDR3 protein: CASSQGTSFGYTF

clone size: NA
V gene: TRBV5-1
J gene: TRBJ2-1
CDR3 length: 17
D gene: NA
CDR3 DNA: TGCGCCAGCAGCGGAACCTACAGGGCCAGAGGTTACAATGAGCAGTTCTTC
CDR3 protein: CASSGTYRARGYNEQFF

clone size: NA
V gene: TRBV28
J gene: TRBJ1-1
CDR3 length: 15
D gene: TRBD1
CDR3 DNA: TGTGCCAGCAGTTCCGCCGGGACAGGGAACACTGAAGCTTTCTTT
CDR3 protein: CASSSAGTGNTEAFF

clone size: NA
V gene: TRBV11-3
J gene: TRBJ2-2
CDR3 length: 18
D gene: NA
CDR3 DNA: TGTGCCAGCAGCCCGTCGGAGCGAATGGGCAGGGTGACCGGGGAGCTGTTTTTT
CDR3 protein: CASSPSERMGRVTGELFF

clone size: NA
V gene: TRBV9
J gene: TRBJ2-5
CDR3 length: 14
D gene: TRBD2
CDR3 DNA: TGTGCCAGCAGCGTAGCGGTTAGCGGGGAGACCCAGTACTTC
CDR3 protein: CASSVAVSGETQYF

clone size: NA
V gene: TRBV30
J gene: TRBJ2-1
CDR3 length: 12
D gene: NA
CDR3 DNA: TGTGCCTTGGATGTGGGTAATCGTGAGCAGTTCTTC
CDR3 protein: CALDVGNREQFF

clone size: NA
V gene: TRBV13
J gene: TRBJ2-4
CDR3 length: 15
D gene: TRBD2
CDR3 DNA: TGTGCCAGCAGCTTGCAGCGGGAGGCCCAAAACATTCAGTACTTC
CDR3 protein: CASSLQREAQNIQYF

clone size: NA
V gene: TRBV3-1/TRBV3-2
J gene: TRBJ2-1
CDR3 length: 16
D gene: NA
CDR3 DNA: TGTGCCAGCAGCCAAGATAGCAGTCTAATTGCTGGTGAGCAGTTCTTC
CDR3 protein: CASSQDSSLIAGEQFF

clone size: NA
V gene: TRBV29-1
J gene: TRBJ1-4
CDR3 length: 14
D gene: NA
CDR3 DNA: TGCAGCGTCCTGACCCAGGGTAACGAGGAAAAACTGTTTTTT
CDR3 protein: CSVLTQGNEEKLFF

clone size: NA
V gene: TRBV5-1
J gene: TRBJ1-1
CDR3 length: 19
D gene: TRBD1
CDR3 DNA: TGCGCCAGCACCCCGTTTAATCAGGGGGCGCTTTCCGGAGCCGGGGAAGCTTTCTTT
CDR3 protein: CASTPFNQGALSGAGEAFF

clone size: once
V gene: TRBV7-9
J gene: TRBJ2-3
CDR3 length: 14
D gene: TRBD2
CDR3 DNA: TGTGCCAGCAGCTTAGCGCTGGGGGGGGATACGCAGTATTTT
CDR3 protein: CASSLALGGDTQYF

clone size: NA
V gene: TRBV19
J gene: TRBJ1-6
CDR3 length: 14
D gene: TRBD1
CDR3 DNA: TGTGCCAGTAGGGTACAGGGGGCTGAATCACCCCTCCACTTT
CDR3 protein: CASRVQGAESPLHF

clone size: NA
V gene: TRBV5-4
J gene: TRBJ2-1
CDR3 length: 15
D gene: NA
CDR3 DNA: TGTGCCAGCAGCCAAACTAACCGGGGCCTCAATGAGCAGTTCTTC
CDR3 protein: CASSQTNRGLNEQFF

clone size: NA
V gene: TRBV24-1
J gene: TRBJ2-1
CDR3 length: 16
D gene: NA
CDR3 DNA: TGTGCCACCAGTGATCCCAGACGGGAAGGGACGGATGAGCAGTTCTTC
CDR3 protein: CATSDPRREGTDEQFF

clone size: NA
V gene: TRBV5-6
J gene: TRBJ2-1
CDR3 length: 13
D gene: NA
CDR3 DNA: TGTGCCAGCAGCTTAGGTAGCGCGCACCTCCCGGTCTTC
CDR3 protein: CASSLGSAHLPVF

clone size: NA
V gene: TRBV25-1
J gene: TRBJ1-2
CDR3 length: 16
D gene: NA
CDR3 DNA: TGTGCCAGCAGTGAAAACAGGTTATCCGGGTCTTATGGCTACACCTTC
CDR3 protein: CASSENRLSGSYGYTF

clone size: few
V gene: TRBV6-6
J gene: TRBJ1-1
CDR3 length: 13
D gene: NA
CDR3 DNA: TGTGCCAGCATTTCTATGGACGGCTCTGAAGCTTTCTTT
CDR3 protein: CASISMDGSEAFF

clone size: NA
V gene: TRBV12-5
J gene: TRBJ2-3
CDR3 length: 11
D gene: TRBD1
CDR3 DNA: TGTGCTAGTGGTTGGGGACAGGGCTTGTATTTT
CDR3 protein: CASGWGQGLYF

clone size: few
V gene: TRBV10-3
J gene: TRBJ1-5
CDR3 length: 14
D gene: TRBD1
CDR3 DNA: TGTGCCATCAGTGAGGACAGGGGGACGCAGCCCCAGCATTTT
CDR3 protein: CAISEDRGTQPQHF

clone size: NA
V gene: TRBV5-1
J gene: TRBJ1-4
CDR3 length: 15
D gene: NA
CDR3 DNA: TGCGCCAGCAGCTTGGAATCCCGATCACATGAAAAACTGTTTTTT
CDR3 protein: CASSLESRSHEKLFF